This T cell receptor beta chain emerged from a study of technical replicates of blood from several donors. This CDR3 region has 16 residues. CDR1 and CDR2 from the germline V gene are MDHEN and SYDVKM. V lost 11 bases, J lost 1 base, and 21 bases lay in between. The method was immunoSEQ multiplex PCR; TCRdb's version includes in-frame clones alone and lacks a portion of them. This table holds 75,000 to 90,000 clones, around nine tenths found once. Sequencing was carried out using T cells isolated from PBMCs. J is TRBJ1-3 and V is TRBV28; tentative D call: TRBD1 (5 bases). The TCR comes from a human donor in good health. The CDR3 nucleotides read TGTGCCTCCTTCCGTGGGGGACTTTTGTCTGGAAACACCATATATTTT. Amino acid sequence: CASFRGGLLSGNTIYF.